Following are 24 T cell receptor beta chains from one sample sequenced in a study of early T cells in non-severe SARS-CoV-2 infection. From the 5' RACE reads, TCRdb called clonotypes with MiXCR, one entry per CDR3 protein. Seen here are about 43,000 distinct CDR3 sequences, roughly a tenth observed once, and the top ten hold 9.5% to 10%. Material: whole blood. The receptors stem from an adult who was a healthcare worker with PCR-confirmed SARS-CoV-2 infection or an uninfected control (not recorded which).

V usage is TRBV7-9 and J usage is TRBJ1-1; TRBD1 aligns across 8 bases. From germline, CDR1 is SEHNR and CDR2 FQNEAQ (reference sequence). The ends lost 0 bases at V and 6 bases at J; junction bases unmatched: 9. The CDR3 spans 16 residues. CDR3 nucleotide sequence: TGTGCCAGCAGCTTAGCGCGGGCAGGGGGCATCTCTGAAGCTTTCTTT. Translated: CASSLARAGGISEAFF. The whole variable domain, filled in from reference TRBV7-9 and TRBJ1-1, reads DTGVSQNPRHKITKRGQNVTFRCDPISEHNRLYWYRQTLGQGPEFLTYFQNEAQLEKSRLLSDRFSAERPKGSFSTLEIQRTEQGDSAMYLCASSLARAGGISEAFFGQGTRLTVV.

The table lists this clonotype with many counts. The chain recombines TRBV7-8 with TRBJ1-3; D is ambiguous. Between the trimmed V and J ends, which lost 1 base and 0 bases, there was a span of 7 bases. This CDR3 has 15 residues. Germline V CDR1 and CDR2: SGHVS, FQNEAQ. The CDR3 coding sequence is TGTGCCAGCAGCTTAGATCGGAGCTCTGGAAACACCATATATTTT. It translates to CASSLDRSSGNTIYF.

J is TRBJ1-2 and V is TRBV4-1; no clear D gene. V was cut by 5 bases and J by 5 bases, with 12 bases left in between. Germline values: CDR1 MGHRA, CDR2 YSYEKL. The CDR3 has 13 amino acids. The CDR3 bases are TGCGCCAGCAGCTCCGGACTCGCGTATGGCTACACCTTC. Its protein product is CASSSGLAYGYTF.

This clonotype appeared many times. The chain has TRBV7-8 and TRBJ2-1; unclear D gene. CDR3 length: 13 residues. CDR1 and CDR2 (germline): SGHVS, FQNEAQ. V was pared by 3 bases and J by 10 bases, with 13 bases between. The CDR3 coding sequence is TGTGCCAGCAGCTTTGATCGTCTACAAGAGCAGTTCTTC. It codes for CASSFDRLQEQFF.

This clonotype showed up many times. The chain has TRBV27 and TRBJ1-4; no firm D call. Deletions cut 0 bases from V and 8 bases from J, with 13 bases between. Germline loops: CDR1 MNHEY, CDR2 SMNVEV (reference sequence). The CDR3 length is 15 residues. In nucleotides, the CDR3 is TGTGCCAGCAGTTTATCGTGGAAGTCAATGGAAAAACTGTTTTTT. Protein product: CASSLSWKSMEKLFF.

In this sample, this clonotype turned up once. Compared with germline, one end of the junction differs, possibly owing to a read error. This chain links TRBV7-2 with TRBJ2-3, with 7 nucleotides matching TRBD2. This CDR3 region has 15 residues. Germline V gives CDR1 SGHTA, CDR2 FQGNSA. The CDR3: CASSLSGTPSDTQYF. DNA of the CDR3: TGTGCCAGCAGCTTAAGCGGGACCCCCTCAGACACGCAGTATTTT.

This clonotype was observed many times. The CDR3 region has the DNA TGTGCCAGCAGCTTAGTCGGGACGATGGACGAAAAACTGTTTTTT. This sequence encodes CASSLVGTMDEKLFF. V usage is TRBV7-9 and J usage is TRBJ1-4, with a tentative D call TRBD1 (5 bases). V shed 1 base and J shed 8 bases, with 14 bases lying between them. The CDR3 runs 15 residues. Looked up from germline, CDR1 is SEHNR and CDR2 is FQNEAQ (reference sequence).

The chain employs TRBV10-3 and TRBJ2-5, with D uncertain. CDR3 length: 13 amino acids. CDR1 and CDR2 (germline): ENHRY, SYGVKD. V lost 1 base and J 5 bases, leaving 8 bases between the germline ends. CDR3 residues: CAISEWALETQYF. The CDR3 DNA reads TGTGCCATCAGTGAGTGGGCGTTGGAGACCCAGTACTTC.

The V and J genes are TRBV6-1 and TRBJ1-2, with D uncertain. Germline V gene sequence: CDR1 MNHNS, CDR2 SASEGT. There are 12 residues in the CDR3. V gave up 6 bases and J gave up 6 bases, with 11 bases separating them. The CDR3 is CASRRIEDGYTF. Here the CDR3 DNA reads TGTGCCAGCAGACGAATAGAGGATGGCTACACCTTC.

The V gene is TRBV5-5, the J gene TRBJ2-5; 10 bases match TRBD2. The CDR3 has 16 residues. V trimming: 4 bases; J trimming: 3 bases; junction bases outside the gene matches: 9. Germline values: CDR1 SGHKS, CDR2 YYEKEE (reference sequence). CDR3 nucleotides: TGTGCCAGCAGCCAAGACAGGACTAGCGGCAAAGAGACCCAGTACTTC. Its protein is CASSQDRTSGKETQYF.

This clonotype showed up just a few times. The CDR3 DNA reads as TGTGCCAGCAGCTTACATACGGGTGAGCAGTTCTTC. This codes for CASSLHTGEQFF. The chain is built from TRBV11-1 and TRBJ2-1; no definite D call. The germline gives CDR1 SGHAT, CDR2 FQDESV (reference sequence). The V and J ends lost 2 bases and 9 bases respectively, with 8 bases between them. This CDR3 is built from 12 residues.

This clonotype was picked up many times. J is TRBJ1-5 and V is TRBV2; TRBD1 might be the D (6 bases). Germline V lookup: CDR1 SNHLY, CDR2 FYNNEI. Trimming took off 7 bases at V and 2 bases at J, with 18 bases between the two ends. This CDR3 is built from 16 residues. In DNA, the CDR3 is TGTGCCAGCACCGGAGAGGGGGGGAGTGGCAATCAGCCCCAGCATTTT. Translating gives CASTGEGGSGNQPQHF.

This sequence joins TRBV7-2 and TRBJ1-3, with a possible D match to TRBD1 (6 bases). The CDR3 extends over 14 amino acids. Germline CDR1 and CDR2: SGHTA and FQGNSA. With 2 bases removed from V and 4 bases from J, the gap between germline ends came to 9 bases. CDR3 residues: CASSLTGGGNTIYF. DNA of the CDR3: TGTGCCAGCAGCTTAACCGGGGGCGGAAACACCATATATTTT.

V is TRBV3-1 and J is TRBJ2-7; unclear D gene. Germline CDR1 is LGHDT and CDR2 is YNNKEL (reference sequence). Trimming took off 3 bases at V and 1 base at J, with 13 bases between the two ends. This CDR3 has 15 amino acids. The CDR3 reads CASSQGIDRSYEQYF. DNA of the CDR3: TGTGCCAGCAGCCAGGGCATCGACCGATCCTACGAGCAGTACTTC.

This clonotype was observed a handful of times. The gene calls are TRBV29-1 and TRBJ1-1; 9 bases line up with TRBD1. The trim removed 4 bases at V and 7 bases at J, leaving 7 bases unmatched. Germline V gene data show CDR1 as SQVTM and CDR2 as ANQGSEA. The CDR3 length is 13 residues. The chain's CDR3 is CSVARQGDSEAFF. In nucleotides, the CDR3 is TGCAGCGTTGCCCGACAGGGGGATAGTGAAGCTTTCTTT.

A few counts support this clonotype. The J gene is TRBJ2-5, the V gene TRBV19, with 8 bases fitting TRBD1. Per the germline V gene, CDR1 is LNHDA and CDR2 is SQIVND (reference sequence). The V segment lost 2 bases and the J segment 3 bases; nucleotides outside the gene matches: 5. The CDR3 consists of 15 residues. CDR3 sequence (DNA): TGTGCCAGTAGTATACAGTGGGGACAGGAAGAGACCCAGTACTTC. Translating gives CASSIQWGQEETQYF. Variable domain in full (rest from reference TRBV19 and TRBJ2-5): DGGITQSPKYLFRKEGQNVTLSCEQNLNHDAMYWYRQDPGQGLRLIYYSQIVNDFQKGDIAEGYSVSREKKESFPLTVTSAQKNPTAFYLCASSIQWGQEETQYFGPGTRLLVL.

The rearrangement uses TRBV21-1 and TRBJ1-3. TRBV21-1 constitutes a pseudogene. The CDR3 is 12 amino acids. DNA for the CDR3: TGTGCCCCGGAGGATTCTGGAAACACCATATATTTT. Translating it yields CAPEDSGNTIYF.

This clonotype was detected ten times or more. CDR3 sequence: CASSYSVTGTGQETQYF. The CDR3 region has the DNA TGTGCCAGCAGTTACTCGGTTACCGGGACAGGCCAAGAGACCCAGTACTTC. The genes are TRBV6-2 or TRBV6-3 and TRBJ2-5; 8 nucleotides match TRBD1. The CDR3 totals 17 residues. Germline V gene sequence: CDR1 MNHEY, CDR2 SVGEGT. V dropped 0 bases and J dropped 1; count of bases not matched to a gene: 7.

This clonotype was counted at least ten times. The chain carries TRBV10-3 and TRBJ2-3; the match to TRBD2 covers 7 bases. Per germline, CDR1 ENHRY and CDR2 SYGVKD. Trimming at V came to 6 bases and at J to 0 bases, leaving 12 bases not matched to a gene. The CDR3 sequence is 17 residues long. The CDR3 nucleotides are TGTGCCATCAGGGCCTACTACACTAGCGAAAGCACAGATACGCAGTATTTT. It specifies CAIRAYYTSESTDTQYF.

This clonotype appeared a few times. The chain joins TRBV5-6 to TRBJ2-5; D not resolved. The germline V gene encodes CDR1 SGHDT and CDR2 YYEEEE. V was shortened by 0 bases and J by 3 bases, with 6 bases between the two germline ends. The CDR3 spans 13 residues. The CDR3 here is CASSLVTKETQYF. The CDR3 DNA sequence: TGTGCCAGCAGCTTGGTCACGAAAGAGACCCAGTACTTC. The variable domain in full, with the rest retrieved from reference TRBV5-6 and TRBJ2-5, is DAGVTQSPTHLIKTRGQQVTLRCSPKSGHDTVSWYQQALGQGPQFIFQYYEEEERQRGNFPDRFSGHQFPNYSSELNVNALLLGDSALYLCASSLVTKETQYFGPGTRLLVL.

This clonotype showed up just a few times. The gene calls are TRBV12-3 or TRBV12-4 and TRBJ1-2; TRBD1 matches at 7 bases. CDR3 length: 14 amino acids. The junction had 7 bases not matched to a gene; V was cut back by 2 bases and J by 7 bases. The chain's CDR3 is CASSLSRQGGGYTF. The CDR3 DNA follows: TGTGCCAGCAGTTTATCCCGACAGGGAGGTGGCTACACCTTC.

The CDR3 DNA reads TGTGCCAGTAGTTCCCGGGACAGGGGGTACCAAGAGACCCAGTACTTC. Amino acids: CASSSRDRGYQETQYF. This sequence joins TRBV19 and TRBJ2-5; 11 bases map to TRBD1. CDR1 LNHDA and CDR2 SQIVND come from the germline V gene (reference sequence). The CDR3 consists of 16 residues. Trimming cost V 5 bases and J 0 bases; bases outside gene matches: 5. Drawing the rest from reference TRBV19 and TRBJ2-5, the complete variable domain is DGGITQSPKYLFRKEGQNVTLSCEQNLNHDAMYWYRQDPGQGLRLIYYSQIVNDFQKGDIAEGYSVSREKKESFPLTVTSAQKNPTAFYLCASSSRDRGYQETQYFGPGTRLLVL.

Many counts were recorded for this clonotype. The chain uses TRBV20-1 and TRBJ1-4, with TRBD1 matching over 9 bases. CDR3 length: 13 amino acids. With V trimmed by 5 bases and J by 7 bases, 5 bases remained unmatched. The germline CDR1 and CDR2 sequences are DFQATT and SNEGSKA (reference sequence). CDR3 nucleotides: TGCAGTGCTTTGACAGGGGGTTCTGAAAAACTGTTTTTT. It specifies CSALTGGSEKLFF.

In its sample, this clonotype was seen a few times. The chain carries TRBV29-1 and TRBJ2-7, with D perhaps matching TRBD1 (6 bases). Trimming stripped 1 base from V and 4 bases from J, with 8 bases between. This CDR3 is 12 amino acids long. Germline lookup yields CDR1 SQVTM and CDR2 ANQGSEA. The CDR3 loop reads CSVEVQGYEQYF. The CDR3 DNA is TGCAGCGTTGAAGTACAGGGTTACGAGCAGTACTTC.